A selection of T cell receptor beta chains follows, all from one sample in a study of blood T cell repertoires in COVID-19. Here immunoSEQ multiplex PCR was the method, and the copy in TCRdb shows in-frame clones only, minus some. The sample has approximately 170,000 clones; under 85% are singletons. Sequencing used peripheral blood. Source of these receptors: a man between 65 and 80 years old who had recovered from COVID-19. Each CDR3 is given with its conserved first and last residue. A D gene is named only where the DNA matches it firmly. Clone size is shown for a subset of rows, as once, few, many or a class of expanded clone.

TRBJ2-1	.	TRBD2	TRBV7-9	CASSLSGRLSEQFF
TRBJ2-7	.	TRBD2	TRBV14	CASSPLAGVNEQYF
TRBJ1-6	.	.	TRBV11-2	CASSLDRWAVNSPLHF
TRBJ2-3	few	TRBD2	TRBV29-1	CSVHGGITDTQYF
TRBJ2-2	.	TRBD1	TRBV7-2	CASSASAGTGFTGELFF
TRBJ1-4	.	TRBD1	TRBV28	CASGTGDLSTNEKLFF
TRBJ2-1	.	TRBD2	TRBV6-5	CASSSPGLAGGGEQFF
TRBJ2-3	.	TRBD2	TRBV7-9	CASSFPGLAGGLDTQYF
TRBJ2-2	.	.	TRBV9	CASSVEGAGSGTGELFF
TRBJ2-1	few	TRBD2	TRBV10-1	CASSEGRASNEQFF
TRBJ1-6	.	TRBD1	TRBV27	CASSIDRANSPLHF
TRBJ1-5	.	TRBD1	TRBV2	CASSGVGRGSNQPQHF
TRBJ1-5	.	TRBD1	TRBV4-1	CASSQEGQGLGQPQHF
TRBJ2-3	.	TRBD2	TRBV6-2/TRBV6-3	CASSLSGRAGGDTQYF
TRBJ1-4	once	.	TRBV10-2	CASSEQGPTNEKLFF
TRBJ2-5	.	TRBD2	TRBV6-1	CASSEVGLAGAGETQYF
TRBJ2-1	.	TRBD2	TRBV6-6	CASSYGNGRAYNEQFF
TRBJ2-7	.	TRBD2	TRBV5-5	CASSYSGTASYEQYF
TRBJ2-7	once	TRBD1	TRBV6-5	CASRAGTGGIYEQYF
TRBJ2-7	.	.	TRBV6-5	CASSYSDGTYEQYF
TRBJ2-2	.	.	TRBV6-5	CASSYSAPNTGELFF
TRBJ2-7	.	TRBD1	TRBV5-5	CASSWGQGAYEQYF
TRBJ2-7	.	.	TRBV6-1	CASSEGGSYEQYF
TRBJ2-2	.	.	TRBV2	CASRTATNTGELFF
TRBJ2-5	.	.	TRBV19	CASSTTGGGLGETQYF
TRBJ2-5	.	.	TRBV27	CASSSTSGHRQETQYF
TRBJ1-4	few	.	TRBV9	CASSRVGGGEKLFF
TRBJ2-7	few	.	TRBV6-5	CASSYFGAYEQYF
TRBJ1-5	.	.	TRBV30	CAWSGQEGPQHF
TRBJ2-1	.	TRBD1	TRBV5-1	CASSLAGTGVNVEQFF
TRBJ2-5	large	TRBD1	TRBV6-5	CASSPRDRDHETQYF
TRBJ2-2	.	TRBD1	TRBV5-1	CASSFTGTDTGELFF
TRBJ1-1	.	TRBD1	TRBV19	CASSHGQADTEAFF
TRBJ1-2	.	TRBD1	TRBV3-1/TRBV3-2	CASSQDGQGAGGYTF
TRBJ2-1	.	TRBD2	TRBV3-1/TRBV3-2	CASSDENQSGSRGGEQFF
TRBJ1-2	once	.	TRBV28	CASTPSGGANYGYTF
TRBJ1-2	.	TRBD1	TRBV9	CASSVLDRADYGYTF
TRBJ1-2	.	.	TRBV2	CASRAGPTNYGYTF
TRBJ1-2	few	.	TRBV15	CATSRDFQVSSDGYTF
TRBJ2-7	once	.	TRBV19	CASSWGTTYSYEQYF
TRBJ2-2	once	.	TRBV29-1	CSVASGLASTGELFF
TRBJ1-5	.	.	TRBV28	CASSPYRNQPQHF
TRBJ2-7	.	.	TRBV20-1	CSAIDQTEQYF
TRBJ2-7	.	.	TRBV6-5	CASSAGGYEQYF
TRBJ2-6	.	.	TRBV4-1	CASSPASSGANVLTF
TRBJ2-3	once	.	TRBV21-1	CASSKSSSGRSPGTQYF
TRBJ2-6	.	TRBD1	TRBV4-1	CASSQGLQGAAGANVLTF
TRBJ2-5	.	TRBD1	TRBV20-1	CSASFGTGNQETQYF
TRBJ2-7	once	TRBD1	TRBV6-5	CASSPGTGTYYEQYF
TRBJ2-1	.	TRBD2	TRBV7-9	CASSLAAGGFPYNEQFF
TRBJ2-3	.	.	TRBV2	CARSRTGVGDTQYF
TRBJ2-5	.	.	TRBV29-1	CSVVHNQETQYF
TRBJ1-1	.	TRBD1	TRBV11-2	CASRGTANTEAFF
TRBJ1-1	.	TRBD1	TRBV28	CASSPYRGLDTEAFF
TRBJ2-7	.	.	TRBV5-5	CASSLYGQGKGEQYF